This T cell receptor beta chain was profiled in a study of identical twins (TCRdb year 2016). Notes on the research overall: TCR alpha and beta repertoires from monozygotic twins, unrelated adults of various ages and cord blood were deep-sequenced to test whether fetal clonotypes persist. To rule out contamination, the twin experiments were replicated at different times with different library preparation protocols.

Counted from cysteine to phenylalanine, this CDR3 has 15 amino acids. CDR3 DNA only is kept here, 45 bases in frame from base 1. V has 4 bases trimmed and J has 3 bases trimmed; junction bases matching no gene number 8. The germline V gene specifies SQVTM as CDR1 and ANQGSEA as CDR2. Libraries were constructed by 5' RACE. The sequencer was an Illumina HiSeq 2000. A universal primer binding site was added through template switching, and the final cDNA carried a unique molecular identifier so that TCR cDNA molecules could be counted accurately. First-strand cDNA for TCR alpha and beta chains was synthesized from specific primers in the conserved constant-segment region. To control for contamination, each cDNA library was double barcoded with a SMART-Mk sample barcode plus Illumina barcodes. TruSeq adapter sequences, together with Illumina sample barcodes, were added in two successive PCR steps. Sequencing of the TCR alpha and beta cDNA libraries was done on the Illumina HiSeq platform using custom primers. The paper's processing steps were these. MiGEC processed the raw reads to extract unique molecular identifiers, while MiXCR was used to determine the CDR3 positions. For each individual, recombination models were inferred using an EM algorithm with the repgenHMM and IGoR tools. Shared clonotypes were analyzed with the tcR package in R, and sharing was normalized by the product of cloneset sizes. Out-of-frame nonproductive sequences were analyzed to study raw recombination free of thymic and clonal selection effects. TCRdb reprocessing: public reads trimmed at Q25 with fastp, clones called with MiXCR, in-frame beta chains kept. CDR3 protein duplicates are merged, each entry listing the most common genes and DNA. TCRdb's processing, not the study's, gives the V and J calls here. Across this sample there are 1,800,000 or so distinct CDR3 sequences, with around a third seen only once. Less than 0.35% of the sample is taken by the ten largest.

As for this clonotype: The clone's antigen remains unknown. No quality values exist for individual bases; no much larger clone is one base distant.

Every donor in the study was a healthy Caucasian. The study at large found these results: Fewer insertions were carried by abundant cord blood beta clonotypes; a weaker similar trend was observed in young adult naive repertoires, while no such trend was observed in memory repertoires. Out-of-frame TCR alpha sharing in monozygotic twins was systematically underestimated by recombination models, whereas sharing between unrelated individuals was in agreement with the recombination models. Conclusions relied on cross-sectional statistical analysis, since the same donors could not be followed over many years. In beta out-of-frame sequences, excess twin sharing was weaker, because having fewer shared sequences lowered the signal-to-noise ratio. Out-of-frame TCR alpha sequences shared between twins showed an excess of low generation-probability sequences compared with coincidental sharing between unrelated individuals. Invariant T cells such as MAIT and iNKT could partly confound zero-insertion analyses, though diverse VJ usage argued against this for most clonotypes.

Rearrangement joined TRBV29-1 to TRBJ2-1, and 8 junction bases match TRBD2. The sequence derives from a newborn girl in good health. What was sequenced was cord blood. The DNA sequence reads TGCAGCGTTGCCCGGGTGCGGGGGGTCTACAATGAGCAGTTCTTC. Its translation reads: CSVARVRGVYNEQFF.